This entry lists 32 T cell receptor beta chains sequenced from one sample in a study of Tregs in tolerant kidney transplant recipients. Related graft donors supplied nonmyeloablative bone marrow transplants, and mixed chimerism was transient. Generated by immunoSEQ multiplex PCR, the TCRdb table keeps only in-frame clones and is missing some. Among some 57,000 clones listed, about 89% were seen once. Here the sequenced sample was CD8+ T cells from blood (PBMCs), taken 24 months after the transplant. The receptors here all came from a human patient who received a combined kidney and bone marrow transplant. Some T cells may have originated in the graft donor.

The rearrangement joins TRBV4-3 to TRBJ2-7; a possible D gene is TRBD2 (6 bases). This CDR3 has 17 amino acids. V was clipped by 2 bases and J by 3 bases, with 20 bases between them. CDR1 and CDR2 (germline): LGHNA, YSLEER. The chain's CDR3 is CASSQSPSVGGNYEQYF. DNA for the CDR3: TGCGCCAGCAGCCAATCACCCTCAGTCGGGGGAAACTACGAGCAGTACTTC.

The CDR3 loop reads CASRTSYYYGYTF. The CDR3 nucleotides read TGTGCCAGCAGGACATCATACTACTATGGCTACACCTTC. The V call is TRBV7-2, the J call TRBJ1-2; no reliable D call. Germline CDR1 and CDR2: SGHTA and FQGNSA. V dropped 6 bases and J dropped 3 bases, with 11 bases sitting between them. This CDR3 is 13 amino acids long.

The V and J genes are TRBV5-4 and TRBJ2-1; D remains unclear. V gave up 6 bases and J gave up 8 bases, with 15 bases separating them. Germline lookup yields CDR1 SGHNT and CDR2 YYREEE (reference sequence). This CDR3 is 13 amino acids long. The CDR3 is CASTEPVRDEQFF. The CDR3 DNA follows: TGTGCCAGCACCGAACCCGTTCGCGATGAGCAGTTCTTC.

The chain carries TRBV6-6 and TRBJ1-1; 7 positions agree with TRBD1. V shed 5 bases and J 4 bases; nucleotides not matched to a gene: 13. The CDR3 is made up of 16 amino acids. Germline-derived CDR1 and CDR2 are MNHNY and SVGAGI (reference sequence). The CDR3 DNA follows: TGTGCCAGCAGTCTACAGGGGAGTTATGTCGGCACTGAAGCTTTCTTT. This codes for CASSLQGSYVGTEAFF.

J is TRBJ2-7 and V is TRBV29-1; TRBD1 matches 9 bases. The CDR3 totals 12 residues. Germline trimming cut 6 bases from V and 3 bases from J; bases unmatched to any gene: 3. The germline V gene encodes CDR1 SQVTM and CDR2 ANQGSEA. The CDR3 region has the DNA TGCAGCGTCTCGACAGGGGGCTACGAGCAGTACTTC. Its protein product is CSVSTGGYEQYF.

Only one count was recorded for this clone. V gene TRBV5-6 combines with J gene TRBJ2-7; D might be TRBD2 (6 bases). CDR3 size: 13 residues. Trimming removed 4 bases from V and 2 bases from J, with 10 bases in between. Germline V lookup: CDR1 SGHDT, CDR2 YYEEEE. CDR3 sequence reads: CASSGAGPYEQYF. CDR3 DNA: TGTGCCAGCAGCGGTGCGGGGCCCTACGAGCAGTACTTC.

The DNA of the CDR3 is TGTGCCAGCAGCTTAGGGGACAGGGGAAACGGGGAGCTGTTTTTT. The encoded protein is CASSLGDRGNGELFF. The chain employs TRBV13 and TRBJ2-2, with 9 bases matching TRBD1. Germline assignment: CDR1 PRHDT and CDR2 FYEKMQ (reference sequence). V lost 0 bases to trimming and J lost 7 bases; unmatched junction nucleotides: 3. CDR3 size: 15 residues.

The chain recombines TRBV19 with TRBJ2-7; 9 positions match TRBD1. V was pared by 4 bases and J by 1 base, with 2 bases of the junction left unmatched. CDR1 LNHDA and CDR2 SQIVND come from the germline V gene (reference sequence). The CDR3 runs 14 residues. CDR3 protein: CASSTGTGSYEQYF. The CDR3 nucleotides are TGTGCCAGTAGTACCGGGACAGGGTCCTACGAGCAGTACTTC.

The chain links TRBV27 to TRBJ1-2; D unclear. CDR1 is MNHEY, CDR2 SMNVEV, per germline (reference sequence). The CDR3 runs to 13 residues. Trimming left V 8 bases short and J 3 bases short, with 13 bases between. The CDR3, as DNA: TGTGCCAGCGCCCCCGGGAGATACTATGGCTACACCTTC. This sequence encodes CASAPGRYYGYTF.

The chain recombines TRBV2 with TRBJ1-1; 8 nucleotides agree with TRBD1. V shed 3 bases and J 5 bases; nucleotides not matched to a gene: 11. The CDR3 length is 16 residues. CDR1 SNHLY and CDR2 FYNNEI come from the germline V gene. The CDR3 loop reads CASSDLDVGDRTEAFF. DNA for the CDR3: TGTGCCAGCAGTGACCTCGATGTAGGGGACAGGACTGAAGCTTTCTTT. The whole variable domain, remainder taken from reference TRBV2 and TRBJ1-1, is EPEVTQTPSHQVTQMGQEVILRCVPISNHLYFYWYRQILGQKVEFLVSFYNNEISEKSEIFDDQFSVERPDGSNFTLKIRSTKLEDSAMYFCASSDLDVGDRTEAFFGQGTRLTVV.

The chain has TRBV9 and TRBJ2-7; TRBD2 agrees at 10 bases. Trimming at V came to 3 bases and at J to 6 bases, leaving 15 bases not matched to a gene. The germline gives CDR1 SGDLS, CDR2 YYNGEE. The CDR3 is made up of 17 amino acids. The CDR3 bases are TGTGCCAGCAGCGCCGGGACTAGCGCAACAAAGGGGGCCGAGCAGTACTTC. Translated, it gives CASSAGTSATKGAEQYF. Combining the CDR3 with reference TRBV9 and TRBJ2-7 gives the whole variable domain DSGVTQTPKHLITATGQRVTLRCSPRSGDLSVYWYQQSLDQGLQFLIQYYNGEERAKGNILERFSAQQFPDLHSELNLSSLELGDSALYFCASSAGTSATKGAEQYFGPGTRLTVT.

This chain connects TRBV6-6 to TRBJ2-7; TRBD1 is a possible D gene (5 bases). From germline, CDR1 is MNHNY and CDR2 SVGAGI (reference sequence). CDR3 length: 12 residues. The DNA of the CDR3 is TGTGCTTCAGGGCAGGGCTCCTACGAGCAGTACTTC. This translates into CASGQGSYEQYF.

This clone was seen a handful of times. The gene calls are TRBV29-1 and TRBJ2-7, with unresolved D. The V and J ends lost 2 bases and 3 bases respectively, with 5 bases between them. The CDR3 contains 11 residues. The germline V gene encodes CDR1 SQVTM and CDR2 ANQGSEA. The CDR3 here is CSVENGYEQYF. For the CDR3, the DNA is TGCAGCGTTGAAAACGGCTACGAGCAGTACTTC.

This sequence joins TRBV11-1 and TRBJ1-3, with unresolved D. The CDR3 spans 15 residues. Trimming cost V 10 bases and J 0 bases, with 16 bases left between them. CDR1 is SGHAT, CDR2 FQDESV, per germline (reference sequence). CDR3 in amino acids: CATRPPGSSGNTIYF. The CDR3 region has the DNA TGTGCCACCCGACCACCCGGGAGCTCTGGAAACACCATATATTTT.

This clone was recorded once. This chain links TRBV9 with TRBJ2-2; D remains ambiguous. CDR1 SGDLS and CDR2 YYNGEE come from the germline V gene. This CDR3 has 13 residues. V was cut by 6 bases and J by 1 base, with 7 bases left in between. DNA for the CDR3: TGTGCCAGCACGAGACAGAACACCGGGGAGCTGTTTTTT. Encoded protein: CASTRQNTGELFF.

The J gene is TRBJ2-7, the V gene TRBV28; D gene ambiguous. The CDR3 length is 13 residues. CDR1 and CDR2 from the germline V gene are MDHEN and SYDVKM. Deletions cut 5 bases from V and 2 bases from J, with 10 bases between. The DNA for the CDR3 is TGTGCCAGCAGTCCCCGAGACACCTACGAGCAGTACTTC. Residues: CASSPRDTYEQYF. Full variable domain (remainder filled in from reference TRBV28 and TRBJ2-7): DVKVTQSSRYLVKRTGEKVFLECVQDMDHENMFWYRQDPGLGLRLIYFSYDVKMKEKGDIPEGYSVSREKKERFSLILESASTNQTSMYLCASSPRDTYEQYFGPGTRLTVT.

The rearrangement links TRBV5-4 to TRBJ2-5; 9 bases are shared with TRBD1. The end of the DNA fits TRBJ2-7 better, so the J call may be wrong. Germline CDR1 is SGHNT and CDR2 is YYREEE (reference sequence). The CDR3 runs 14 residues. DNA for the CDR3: TGTGCCAGCAGCTTCGGACAGGGGAGCTACGAGCAGTACTTC. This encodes CASSFGQGSYEQYF.

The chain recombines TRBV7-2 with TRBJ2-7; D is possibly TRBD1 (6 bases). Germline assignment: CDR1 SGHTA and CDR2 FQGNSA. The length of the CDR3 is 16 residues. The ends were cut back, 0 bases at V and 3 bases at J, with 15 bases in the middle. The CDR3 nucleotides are TGTGCCAGCAGCTTAGCGGCTCAGGGGATCAACTACGAGCAGTACTTC. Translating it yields CASSLAAQGINYEQYF.

For the CDR3, the DNA is TGCAGCGTTGCCGCGGGCGTCAGCTCCTACAATGAGCAGTTCTTC. Its translation is CSVAAGVSSYNEQFF. The V and J genes are TRBV29-1 and TRBJ2-1; TRBD2 might be the D (5 bases). This CDR3 is built from 15 residues. The V end lost 4 bases, the J end lost 0 bases, and 13 bases lay between the germline ends. Germline V gene data show CDR1 as SQVTM and CDR2 as ANQGSEA.

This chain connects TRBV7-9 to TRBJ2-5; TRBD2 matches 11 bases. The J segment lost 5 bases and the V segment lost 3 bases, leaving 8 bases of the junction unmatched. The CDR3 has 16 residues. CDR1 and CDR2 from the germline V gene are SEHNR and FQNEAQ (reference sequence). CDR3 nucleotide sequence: TGTGCCAGCAGCTTCGGGGTAGCGGGAGGGGCCGAGACCCAGTACTTC. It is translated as CASSFGVAGGAETQYF.

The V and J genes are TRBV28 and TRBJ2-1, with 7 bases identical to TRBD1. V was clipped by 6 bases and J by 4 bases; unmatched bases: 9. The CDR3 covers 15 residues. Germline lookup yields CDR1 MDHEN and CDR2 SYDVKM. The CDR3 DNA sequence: TGTGCCAGCAGCCCCAGGGGGTTGGGATACAATGAGCAGTTCTTC. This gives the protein CASSPRGLGYNEQFF.

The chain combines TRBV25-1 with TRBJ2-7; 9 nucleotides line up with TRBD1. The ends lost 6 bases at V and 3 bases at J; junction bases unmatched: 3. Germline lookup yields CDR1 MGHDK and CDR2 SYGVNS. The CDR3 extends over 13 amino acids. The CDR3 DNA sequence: TGTGCCAGCAGAAGACAGGGGGACTACGAGCAGTACTTC. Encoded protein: CASRRQGDYEQYF.

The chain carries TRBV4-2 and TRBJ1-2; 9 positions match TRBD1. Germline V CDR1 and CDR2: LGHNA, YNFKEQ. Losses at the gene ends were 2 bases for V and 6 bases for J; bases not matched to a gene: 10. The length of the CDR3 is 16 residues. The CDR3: CASSQPGQGYFDGYTF. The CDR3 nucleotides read TGTGCCAGCAGCCAACCGGGACAGGGCTATTTCGATGGCTACACCTTC.

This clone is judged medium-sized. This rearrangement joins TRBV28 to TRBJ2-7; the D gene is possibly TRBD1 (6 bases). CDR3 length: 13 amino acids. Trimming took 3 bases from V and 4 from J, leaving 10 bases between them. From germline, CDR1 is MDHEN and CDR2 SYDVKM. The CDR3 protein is CASSFGTQYEQYF. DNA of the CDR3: TGTGCCAGCAGTTTTGGGACACAGTACGAGCAGTACTTC. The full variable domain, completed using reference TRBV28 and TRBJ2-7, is DVKVTQSSRYLVKRTGEKVFLECVQDMDHENMFWYRQDPGLGLRLIYFSYDVKMKEKGDIPEGYSVSREKKERFSLILESASTNQTSMYLCASSFGTQYEQYFGPGTRLTVT.

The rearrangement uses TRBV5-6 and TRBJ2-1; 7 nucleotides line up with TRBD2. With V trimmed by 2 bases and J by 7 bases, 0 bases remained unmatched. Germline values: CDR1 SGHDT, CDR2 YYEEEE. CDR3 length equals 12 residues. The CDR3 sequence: CASSFGGNEQFF. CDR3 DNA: TGTGCCAGCAGCTTCGGGGGGAATGAGCAGTTCTTC.

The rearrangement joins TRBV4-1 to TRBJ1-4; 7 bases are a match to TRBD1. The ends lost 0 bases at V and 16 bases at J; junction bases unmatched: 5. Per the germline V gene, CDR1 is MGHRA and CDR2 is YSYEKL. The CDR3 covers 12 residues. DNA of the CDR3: TGCGCCAGCAGCCAAGAAACAGGGGTTCCGTTTTTT. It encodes CASSQETGVPFF.

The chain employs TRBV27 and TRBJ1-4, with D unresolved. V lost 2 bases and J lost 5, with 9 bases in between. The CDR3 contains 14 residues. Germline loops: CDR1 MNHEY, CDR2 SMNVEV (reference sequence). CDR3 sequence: CASSLRTHNEKLFF. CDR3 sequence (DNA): TGTGCCAGCAGTTTAAGAACACACAATGAAAAACTGTTTTTT.

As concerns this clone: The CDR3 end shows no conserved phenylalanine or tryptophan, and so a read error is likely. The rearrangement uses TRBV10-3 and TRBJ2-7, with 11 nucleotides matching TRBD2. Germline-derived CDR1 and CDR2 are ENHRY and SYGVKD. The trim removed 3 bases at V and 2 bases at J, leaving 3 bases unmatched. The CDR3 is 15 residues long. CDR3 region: CAISEVSGGAYEQYL. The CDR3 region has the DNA TGTGCCATCAGTGAAGTTAGCGGGGGGGCCTACGAGCAGTACCTC.

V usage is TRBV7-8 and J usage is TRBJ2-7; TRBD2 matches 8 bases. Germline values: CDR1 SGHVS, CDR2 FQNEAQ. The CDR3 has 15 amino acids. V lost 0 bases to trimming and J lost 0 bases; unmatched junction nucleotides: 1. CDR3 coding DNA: TGTGCCAGCAGCTTAGCGAGCGGGAGCTCCTACGAGCAGTACTTC. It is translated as CASSLASGSSYEQYF.

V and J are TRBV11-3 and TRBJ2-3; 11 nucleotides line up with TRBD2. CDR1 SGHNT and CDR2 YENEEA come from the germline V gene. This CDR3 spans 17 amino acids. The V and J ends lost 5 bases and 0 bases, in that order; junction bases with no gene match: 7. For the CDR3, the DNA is TGTGCCAGCAGCCCCCCCTGGACTAGCGGGAGCACAGATACGCAGTATTTT. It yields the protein CASSPPWTSGSTDTQYF.

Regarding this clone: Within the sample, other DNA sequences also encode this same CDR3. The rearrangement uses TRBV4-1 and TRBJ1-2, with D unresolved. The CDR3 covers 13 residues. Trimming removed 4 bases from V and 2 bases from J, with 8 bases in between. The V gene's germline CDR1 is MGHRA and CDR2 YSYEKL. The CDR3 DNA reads TGCGCCAGCAGCCCGGGGTTAAACTATGGCTACACCTTC. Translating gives CASSPGLNYGYTF.

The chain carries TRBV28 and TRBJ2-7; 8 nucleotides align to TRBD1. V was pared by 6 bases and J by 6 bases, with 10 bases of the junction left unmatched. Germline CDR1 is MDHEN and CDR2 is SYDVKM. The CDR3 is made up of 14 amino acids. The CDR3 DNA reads TGTGCCAGCAGCCCCCCCGGGACAGGCCCCGAGCAGTACTTC. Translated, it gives CASSPPGTGPEQYF.